The 14 T cell receptor beta chains reported below all come from one sample, sequenced in a study of tissue T cells after allogeneic stem cell transplantation. Produced via immunoSEQ multiplex PCR; TCRdb's table is partial and in-frame only. In the table there are about 26,000 clones, roughly nine tenths of which are singletons. Here the sequenced sample was blood, taken before transplantation. The receptors were sampled from a male donor at least 60 years old who later had graft-versus-host disease after an allogeneic stem cell transplant.

The chain has TRBV5-4 and TRBJ2-7, with D perhaps TRBD1 or TRBD2 (6 bases each). This CDR3 comprises 16 residues. From germline, CDR1 is SGHNT and CDR2 YYREEE (reference sequence). The ends were cut back, 0 bases at V and 2 bases at J, with 15 bases in the middle. CDR3 coding DNA: TGTGCCAGCAGCTTGGTAGGGGGGACGGCAGCCTACGAGCAGTACTTC. Protein sequence: CASSLVGGTAAYEQYF.

This clone was seen a single time. This chain connects TRBV5-1 to TRBJ2-7; D possibly corresponds to TRBD2 (6 bases). Germline V gene sequence: CDR1 SGHRS, CDR2 YFSETQ. The CDR3 runs 14 residues. Trimming shortened V by 1 base and J by 6 bases, and 14 bases separated the two germline ends. CDR3 residues: CASSLRPGGAEQYF. CDR3 nucleotides: TGCGCCAGCAGCTTGCGGCCCGGAGGGGCCGAGCAGTACTTC.

V is TRBV5-8 and J is TRBJ1-6; D perhaps matches TRBD1 (5 bases). This CDR3 is 15 amino acids long. Germline V gives CDR1 SGHTS, CDR2 YDEGEE. V was shortened by 4 bases and J by 8 bases, with 16 bases between the two germline ends. The DNA for the CDR3 is TGTGCCAGCAGCATCACCAGGGTGTATCATTCACCCCTCCACTTT. Translating gives CASSITRVYHSPLHF.

This clone was seen a handful of times. The gene calls are TRBV3-1 (or the pseudogene TRBV3-2) and TRBJ1-5, with 7 bases fitting TRBD1. The CDR3 runs to 14 residues. The V and J ends lost 4 bases and 4 bases, in that order; junction bases with no gene match: 4. The germline V gene encodes CDR1 LGHDT and CDR2 YNNKEL (reference sequence). CDR3 DNA: TGTGCCAGCAGCCCTCAGGGGGTGAATCAGCCCCAGCATTTT. It codes for CASSPQGVNQPQHF.

The chain joins TRBV30 to TRBJ2-7; unclear D gene. CDR1 GTSNPN and CDR2 SVGIG come from the germline V gene (reference sequence). V was shortened by 2 bases and J by 0 bases, with 17 bases between the two germline ends. The CDR3 extends over 16 amino acids. Written as DNA, the CDR3 is TGTGCCTGGAGTTCAAAGGGTGGCTCGAGCTCCTACGAGCAGTACTTC. It encodes CAWSSKGGSSSYEQYF.

V gene TRBV7-9 combines with J gene TRBJ1-2; D uncertain. Trimming removed 8 bases at V and 2 bases at J, with 18 bases between. The germline V gene has CDR1 SEHNR and CDR2 FQNEAQ (reference sequence). The CDR3 spans 15 residues. CDR3 in DNA: TGTGCCAGCTTTTCTCCCTTGTTTCCGAACTATGGCTACACCTTC. It encodes CASFSPLFPNYGYTF.

The chain uses TRBV11-2 and TRBJ1-6; TRBD1 agrees at 7 bases. The V and J ends lost 5 bases and 1 base, in that order; junction bases with no gene match: 11. The germline V gene has CDR1 SGHAT and CDR2 FQNNGV. This CDR3 is 18 amino acids long. CDR3: CASSPTGKTGSYNSPLHF. The CDR3, as DNA: TGTGCCAGCAGCCCGACAGGGAAAACAGGTTCCTATAATTCACCCCTCCACTTT.

The chain combines TRBV7-2 with TRBJ2-1; tentatively, D is TRBD1 or TRBD2 (6 bases each). Per germline, CDR1 SGHTA and CDR2 FQGNSA. The CDR3 consists of 15 residues. The germline V and J ends were trimmed by 3 bases and 10 bases, with 19 bases remaining between them. The CDR3 here is CASSFTGASAVEQFF. CDR3 sequence (DNA): TGTGCCAGCAGCTTCACGGGGGCCTCAGCAGTGGAGCAGTTCTTC.

The chain joins TRBV3-1 (or the pseudogene TRBV3-2) to TRBJ2-7, with 7 bases identical to TRBD1. Germline V lookup: CDR1 LGHDT, CDR2 YNNKEL (reference sequence). The CDR3 has 16 amino acids. Trimming cost V 1 base and J 6 bases; bases outside gene matches: 12. The CDR3 sequence: CASSQVPGTVVIEQYF. DNA of the CDR3: TGTGCCAGCAGCCAAGTTCCCGGGACAGTAGTCATCGAGCAGTACTTC.

CDR3 in DNA: TGCGCCAGCAGCTGGTCGGGACAGGGAGGCGGCTACACCTTC. It codes for CASSWSGQGGGYTF. V usage is TRBV5-1 and J usage is TRBJ1-2, with 9 bases lining up with TRBD1. V was clipped by 3 bases and J by 8 bases; unmatched bases: 8. Per the germline V gene, CDR1 is SGHRS and CDR2 is YFSETQ. The CDR3 sequence is 14 residues long.

CDR3 residues: CASSLELGYGYTF. CDR3 coding DNA: TGTGCCAGCAGCTTAGAGTTGGGATATGGCTACACCTTC. This sequence joins TRBV7-2 and TRBJ1-2, with D unresolved. V lost 1 base, J lost 5 bases, and 8 bases lay in between. The CDR3 is 13 residues long. CDR1 and CDR2 (germline): SGHTA, FQGNSA.

The V gene is TRBV7-3, the J gene TRBJ2-7, with D perhaps matching TRBD1 (6 bases). V was clipped by 5 bases and J by 3 bases, with 17 bases between them. The CDR3 spans 15 residues. Germline lookup yields CDR1 SGHTA and CDR2 FQGTGA. CDR3 sequence reads: CASSPTGGRGYEQYF. CDR3 sequence (DNA): TGTGCCAGCAGCCCGACAGGAGGCAGGGGCTACGAGCAGTACTTC.

This chain links TRBV27 with TRBJ1-2; 10 bases match TRBD1. There are 13 residues in the CDR3. CDR1 is MNHEY and CDR2 is SMNVEV in the germline V gene (reference sequence). With V trimmed by 5 bases and J by 14 bases, 11 bases remained unmatched. The DNA for the CDR3 is TGTGCCAGCAGTCAAGACAGGGGGCGCATGATAACCTTC. The encoded protein is CASSQDRGRMITF.

This clone was found once. The chain's CDR3 is CASSKPGQIDYEQYF. The DNA of the CDR3 is TGTGCCAGCTCAAAACCGGGACAGATAGACTACGAGCAGTACTTC. The V call is TRBV2, the J call TRBJ2-7; 7 positions match TRBD1. V trimming: 8 bases; J trimming: 3 bases; junction bases outside the gene matches: 13. Germline V gene data show CDR1 as SNHLY and CDR2 as FYNNEI. The CDR3 totals 15 residues.